The rows below give T cell receptor beta chains drawn from one sample of a study of T cell clonotyping in hematopoietic cell transplantation. This table comes from immunoSEQ multiplex PCR, and its TCRdb copy is limited to in-frame clones, with some not included. The sample has several thousand clones; 79% are singletons. The starting material was peripheral blood mononuclear cells, obtained before stem cell transplant. These receptors all come from a man aged 60-69 years with acute myeloid leukemia. Some clones in this sample may be carry-over from other donors' samples. Both conserved end residues are part of each CDR3. The order of the fields is J gene, clone size, V gene, D gene, CDR3 protein, CDR3 DNA. A D gene is named only where the DNA matches it firmly. A clone size is listed for some rows: how often the clone was seen (once, few, many), or a class if it is expanded.

j_call: TRBJ2-1
clone_size: .
v_call: TRBV11-3
d_call: TRBD2
cdr3_aa: CASSSGLAGAPRQFF
cdr3_nt: TGTGCCAGCAGCTCCGGACTAGCGGGGGCCCCTCGGCAGTTCTTC

j_call: TRBJ2-1
clone_size: .
v_call: TRBV7-9
d_call: TRBD2
cdr3_aa: CASSRRAGEGEQFF
cdr3_nt: TGTGCCAGCAGCCGTCGGGCGGGAGAGGGTGAGCAGTTCTTC

j_call: TRBJ1-6
clone_size: .
v_call: TRBV5-1
d_call: .
cdr3_aa: CASSWNTNSPLHF
cdr3_nt: TGCGCCAGCAGCTGGAACACCAATTCACCCCTCCACTTT

j_call: TRBJ2-2
clone_size: few
v_call: TRBV11-2
d_call: .
cdr3_aa: CASSLDPAGPNTGELFF
cdr3_nt: TGTGCCAGCAGCTTAGATCCCGCGGGGCCGAACACCGGGGAGCTGTTTTTT

j_call: TRBJ1-4
clone_size: .
v_call: TRBV27
d_call: TRBD1
cdr3_aa: CASSLGTGDSEKLFF
cdr3_nt: TGTGCCAGCAGTTTAGGGACAGGGGACAGTGAAAAACTGTTTTTT

j_call: TRBJ2-7
clone_size: .
v_call: TRBV7-2
d_call: TRBD2
cdr3_aa: CASSSQAGGHYEQYF
cdr3_nt: TGTGCCAGCAGCTCCCAAGCGGGAGGGCACTACGAGCAGTACTTC

j_call: TRBJ2-3
clone_size: .
v_call: TRBV6-5
d_call: .
cdr3_aa: CASSHDRDTRNTQYF
cdr3_nt: TGTGCCAGCAGTCACGACCGGGACACACGAAATACGCAGTATTTT

j_call: TRBJ1-2
clone_size: .
v_call: TRBV9
d_call: TRBD1
cdr3_aa: CASSAGTGGTYGYTF
cdr3_nt: TGTGCCAGCAGCGCCGGGACAGGGGGTACCTATGGCTACACCTTC

j_call: TRBJ1-2
clone_size: few
v_call: TRBV11-2
d_call: .
cdr3_aa: CASSRRDYGYTF
cdr3_nt: TGTGCCAGCAGCCGCCGCGACTATGGCTACACCTTC

j_call: TRBJ1-6
clone_size: once
v_call: TRBV9
d_call: TRBD1
cdr3_aa: CASSAGTGGGNSPLHF
cdr3_nt: TGTGCCAGCAGCGCGGGAACAGGGGGCGGAAATTCACCCCTCCACTTT

j_call: TRBJ1-6
clone_size: medium-sized
v_call: TRBV13
d_call: TRBD1
cdr3_aa: CASSLGDREASPLHF
cdr3_nt: TGTGCCAGCAGCTTAGGGGACAGGGAGGCATCACCCCTCCACTTT

j_call: TRBJ1-1
clone_size: .
v_call: TRBV5-5
d_call: .
cdr3_aa: CASSSDGPGKAFF
cdr3_nt: TGTGCCAGCAGCTCGGACGGCCCGGGGAAAGCTTTCTTT

j_call: TRBJ2-7
clone_size: .
v_call: TRBV29-1
d_call: TRBD1
cdr3_aa: CSVGQGATYEQYF
cdr3_nt: TGCAGCGTGGGACAGGGGGCTACCTACGAGCAGTACTTC

j_call: TRBJ2-1
clone_size: .
v_call: TRBV14
d_call: TRBD2
cdr3_aa: CASSQLTSGGAYNEQFF
cdr3_nt: TGTGCCAGCAGCCAACTTACTAGCGGGGGTGCCTACAATGAGCAGTTCTTC

j_call: TRBJ1-1
clone_size: .
v_call: TRBV9
d_call: .
cdr3_aa: CARRGGGTNTEAFF
cdr3_nt: TGTGCCAGGAGAGGGGGGGGAACGAACACTGAAGCTTTCTTT

j_call: TRBJ1-2
clone_size: .
v_call: TRBV30
d_call: .
cdr3_aa: CAWTSPAFYGYTF
cdr3_nt: TGTGCCTGGACGTCTCCGGCCTTCTATGGCTACACCTTC

j_call: TRBJ2-7
clone_size: .
v_call: TRBV2
d_call: TRBD1
cdr3_aa: CASSFGQETYEQYF
cdr3_nt: TGTGCCAGCAGCTTCGGACAGGAGACCTACGAGCAGTACTTC

j_call: TRBJ1-5
clone_size: few
v_call: TRBV6-5
d_call: TRBD1
cdr3_aa: CASRTGASNQPQHF
cdr3_nt: TGTGCCAGCAGGACAGGGGCGAGCAATCAGCCCCAGCATTTT

j_call: TRBJ2-5
clone_size: .
v_call: TRBV5-4
d_call: TRBD2
cdr3_aa: CASSPRGGSQETQYF
cdr3_nt: TGTGCCAGCAGCCCACGGGGGGGATCTCAAGAGACCCAGTACTTC

j_call: TRBJ2-5
clone_size: .
v_call: TRBV10-3
d_call: .
cdr3_aa: CAISEPPPGETQYF
cdr3_nt: TGTGCCATCAGTGAGCCTCCCCCTGGGGAGACCCAGTACTTC

j_call: TRBJ2-3
clone_size: .
v_call: TRBV2
d_call: TRBD2
cdr3_aa: CASSEAASGGANTQYF
cdr3_nt: TGTGCCAGCAGTGAGGCAGCTAGCGGGGGGGCGAATACGCAGTATTTT

j_call: TRBJ2-7
clone_size: few
v_call: TRBV11-2
d_call: TRBD1
cdr3_aa: CASSLGTGFEQYF
cdr3_nt: TGTGCCAGCAGCTTGGGGACAGGGTTCGAGCAGTACTTC

j_call: TRBJ2-5
clone_size: few
v_call: TRBV5-4
d_call: .
cdr3_aa: CASSLAGAQETQYF
cdr3_nt: TGTGCCAGCAGCTTGGCGGGGGCGCAGGAGACCCAGTACTTC

j_call: TRBJ2-1
clone_size: once
v_call: TRBV14
d_call: .
cdr3_aa: CASSQGHEQFF
cdr3_nt: TGTGCCAGCAGCCAAGGACATGAGCAGTTCTTC

j_call: TRBJ2-7
clone_size: .
v_call: TRBV6-1
d_call: .
cdr3_aa: CASSGGLAGSF
cdr3_nt: TGTGCCAGCAGTGGAGGACTGGCAGGGAGCTTC

j_call: TRBJ2-7
clone_size: few
v_call: TRBV6-1
d_call: TRBD2
cdr3_aa: CASSEVTSGGLNEQYF
cdr3_nt: TGTGCCAGCAGTGAAGTAACTAGCGGGGGTCTCAACGAGCAGTACTTC

j_call: TRBJ1-1
clone_size: .
v_call: TRBV7-2
d_call: .
cdr3_aa: CASSRTGTVNTEAFF
cdr3_nt: TGTGCCAGCAGCCGGACCGGGACGGTGAACACTGAAGCTTTCTTT

j_call: TRBJ1-1
clone_size: .
v_call: TRBV28
d_call: TRBD1
cdr3_aa: CASNPTGAEAFF
cdr3_nt: TGTGCCAGCAATCCTACAGGGGCTGAAGCTTTCTTT

j_call: TRBJ1-4
clone_size: medium-sized
v_call: TRBV6-5
d_call: .
cdr3_aa: CASSEKSEKLFF
cdr3_nt: TGTGCCAGCAGCGAAAAAAGTGAAAAACTGTTTTTT

j_call: TRBJ2-5
clone_size: once
v_call: TRBV9
d_call: .
cdr3_aa: CASSVVGSSQETQYF
cdr3_nt: TGTGCCAGCAGCGTAGTAGGGAGTTCCCAAGAGACCCAGTACTTC

j_call: TRBJ2-3
clone_size: .
v_call: TRBV10-2
d_call: TRBD2
cdr3_aa: CASTLAGGTDTQYF
cdr3_nt: TGCGCCAGTACACTAGCGGGAGGCACAGATACGCAGTATTTT

j_call: TRBJ2-3
clone_size: .
v_call: TRBV4-1
d_call: .
cdr3_aa: CASRGRVGITDTQYF
cdr3_nt: TGCGCCAGCAGAGGTAGGGTAGGCATCACAGATACGCAGTATTTT

j_call: TRBJ1-1
clone_size: once
v_call: TRBV6-1
d_call: .
cdr3_aa: CASSGGGYTEAFF
cdr3_nt: TGTGCCAGCAGTGGGGGCGGGTACACTGAAGCTTTCTTT

j_call: TRBJ2-7
clone_size: .
v_call: TRBV11-2
d_call: .
cdr3_aa: CASSLDRVGEQYF
cdr3_nt: TGTGCCAGCAGCTTAGATCGGGTGGGCGAGCAGTACTTC

j_call: TRBJ1-5
clone_size: .
v_call: TRBV19
d_call: .
cdr3_aa: CASSLKGQPGNQPQHF
cdr3_nt: TGTGCCAGTAGTCTCAAGGGACAACCTGGCAATCAGCCCCAGCATTTT

j_call: TRBJ2-3
clone_size: .
v_call: TRBV7-8
d_call: TRBD2
cdr3_aa: CASSPGTSGGSGTQYF
cdr3_nt: TGTGCCAGCAGCCCAGGGACTAGCGGGGGGAGTGGTACGCAGTATTTT

j_call: TRBJ1-2
clone_size: .
v_call: TRBV7-9
d_call: .
cdr3_aa: CASSLSPGDGYTF
cdr3_nt: TGTGCCAGCAGCTTATCCCCGGGGGATGGCTACACCTTC

j_call: TRBJ1-5
clone_size: once
v_call: TRBV23-1
d_call: .
cdr3_aa: CADPNGHSRNQPQHF
cdr3_nt: TGCGCCGACCCGAACGGGCATAGCAGAAATCAGCCCCAGCATTTT

j_call: TRBJ1-1
clone_size: few
v_call: TRBV4-1
d_call: TRBD1
cdr3_aa: CASSPRTGANTEAFF
cdr3_nt: TGCGCCAGCAGCCCGCGGACAGGGGCGAACACTGAAGCTTTCTTT

j_call: TRBJ2-3
clone_size: .
v_call: TRBV7-2
d_call: TRBD2
cdr3_aa: CASSSGLAGDTQYF
cdr3_nt: TGTGCCAGCAGCTCGGGACTAGCGGGCGATACGCAGTATTTT

j_call: TRBJ1-1
clone_size: .
v_call: TRBV29-1
d_call: .
cdr3_aa: CSVETPGVPEAFF
cdr3_nt: TGCAGCGTTGAAACACCGGGGGTCCCTGAAGCTTTCTTT

j_call: TRBJ2-2
clone_size: .
v_call: TRBV30
d_call: TRBD2
cdr3_aa: CAWSPGLAGGRELFF
cdr3_nt: TGTGCCTGGAGTCCGGGACTAGCGGGAGGACGGGAGCTGTTTTTT

j_call: TRBJ1-1
clone_size: .
v_call: TRBV5-4
d_call: TRBD1
cdr3_aa: CASSFGQGPTEAFF
cdr3_nt: TGTGCCAGCAGCTTTGGACAGGGGCCCACTGAAGCTTTCTTT

j_call: TRBJ1-2
clone_size: .
v_call: TRBV27
d_call: TRBD1
cdr3_aa: CATSPGQGAYGYTF
cdr3_nt: TGTGCCACCTCCCCGGGACAGGGGGCCTATGGCTACACCTTC

j_call: TRBJ2-7
clone_size: .
v_call: TRBV27
d_call: .
cdr3_aa: CASSGQYF
cdr3_nt: TGTGCCAGCAGTGGGCAGTACTTC

j_call: TRBJ2-7
clone_size: .
v_call: TRBV5-6
d_call: .
cdr3_aa: CASSPPGYPGSEQYF
cdr3_nt: TGTGCCAGCAGCCCGCCGGGGTACCCAGGGAGCGAGCAGTACTTC

j_call: TRBJ1-3
clone_size: .
v_call: TRBV11-2
d_call: TRBD1
cdr3_aa: CASSTGTGLSGNTIYF
cdr3_nt: TGTGCCAGCAGCACCGGGACAGGGCTCTCTGGAAACACCATATATTTT

j_call: TRBJ2-5
clone_size: .
v_call: TRBV19
d_call: TRBD2
cdr3_aa: CASSTQPHSGGTQYF
cdr3_nt: TGTGCCAGTAGTACGCAACCTCATAGCGGGGGGACCCAGTACTTC

j_call: TRBJ2-2
clone_size: .
v_call: TRBV30
d_call: .
cdr3_aa: CAWSVGGPGELFF
cdr3_nt: TGTGCCTGGAGTGTTGGGGGACCCGGGGAGCTGTTTTTT

j_call: TRBJ2-2
clone_size: .
v_call: TRBV5-1
d_call: TRBD1
cdr3_aa: CASSKDREDTGELFF
cdr3_nt: TGCGCCAGCAGCAAGGACAGGGAGGACACCGGGGAGCTGTTTTTT

j_call: TRBJ2-4
clone_size: .
v_call: TRBV5-6
d_call: TRBD1
cdr3_aa: CASSWGQGKNIQYF
cdr3_nt: TGTGCCAGCAGCTGGGGACAGGGAAAAAACATTCAGTACTTC

j_call: TRBJ2-2
clone_size: few
v_call: TRBV5-4
d_call: .
cdr3_aa: CASRPPRTNTGELFF
cdr3_nt: TGTGCCAGCAGACCTCCCAGAACGAACACCGGGGAGCTGTTTTTT

j_call: TRBJ2-1
clone_size: .
v_call: TRBV5-1
d_call: TRBD2
cdr3_aa: CASSLAPLAGPYNEQFF
cdr3_nt: TGCGCCAGCAGCTTGGCCCCCCTAGCGGGACCCTACAATGAGCAGTTCTTC

j_call: TRBJ1-1
clone_size: few
v_call: TRBV30
d_call: TRBD1
cdr3_aa: CAWIGLRTGNTEAFF
cdr3_nt: TGTGCCTGGATAGGTTTGAGGACAGGGAACACTGAAGCTTTCTTT

j_call: TRBJ1-1
clone_size: .
v_call: TRBV6-1
d_call: .
cdr3_aa: CASSIWPYEAFF
cdr3_nt: TGTGCCAGCAGTATCTGGCCCTATGAAGCTTTCTTT